Listed below are T cell receptor beta chains from one sample, sequenced in a study of shared clonotypes between healthy human individuals. This table comes from immunoSEQ multiplex PCR, and its TCRdb copy is limited to in-frame clones, with some not included. The sample holds roughly 590,000 clones; around 95% are singletons and the top ten take roughly 0.1%. Sequencing input: naive CD8+ T cells sorted from blood. Source of these receptors: a woman in her twenties or thirties in good health. Each CDR3 is given with its conserved first and last residue. D genes are given only for firm matches. Not every row has a clone size; where given, it reads once, few, many or a size class.

j_gene: TRBJ2-2
d_gene: -
v_gene: TRBV4-1
abundance: -
CDR3nt: TGCGCCAGCAGCCAATCGGGGTCGACCGGGCGGCCTTCCTTGGGCGGGGAGCTGTTTTTT
CDR3aa: CASSQSGSTGRPSLGGELFF

j_gene: TRBJ2-2
d_gene: -
v_gene: TRBV9
abundance: -
CDR3nt: TGTGCCAGCAGCGTAGCGGGAGTTAACACCGGGGAGCTGTTTTTT
CDR3aa: CASSVAGVNTGELFF

j_gene: TRBJ2-1
d_gene: TRBD2
v_gene: TRBV6-5
abundance: -
CDR3nt: TGTGCCAGCAGTTACCTGGGCGGGGGCTACAATGAGCAGTTCTTC
CDR3aa: CASSYLGGGYNEQFF

j_gene: TRBJ1-1
d_gene: -
v_gene: TRBV6-5
abundance: -
CDR3nt: TGTGCCAGCAGTTATGGGTGGGGAGATGAAGCTTTCTTT
CDR3aa: CASSYGWGDEAFF

j_gene: TRBJ2-7
d_gene: -
v_gene: TRBV27
abundance: -
CDR3nt: TGTGCCAGCAGCTTTTTAGGGACAACCTACGAGCAGTACTTC
CDR3aa: CASSFLGTTYEQYF

j_gene: TRBJ2-3
d_gene: -
v_gene: TRBV11-2
abundance: -
CDR3nt: TGTGCCAGCAGTTATCCGGACCCAGCCAGGACGCAGTATTTT
CDR3aa: CASSYPDPARTQYF

j_gene: TRBJ2-6
d_gene: -
v_gene: TRBV5-4
abundance: -
CDR3nt: TGTGCCAGCAGCTTCTGGGGCTCTGGGGCCAACGTCCTGACTTTC
CDR3aa: CASSFWGSGANVLTF

j_gene: TRBJ2-1
d_gene: -
v_gene: TRBV5-5
abundance: -
CDR3nt: TGTGCCAGCAGCCTGGGACTGTACAATGAGCAGTTCTTC
CDR3aa: CASSLGLYNEQFF

j_gene: TRBJ2-7
d_gene: -
v_gene: TRBV29-1
abundance: -
CDR3nt: TGCAGCGCCCGAACCGGCTACGAGCAGTACTTC
CDR3aa: CSARTGYEQYF

j_gene: TRBJ2-1
d_gene: TRBD2
v_gene: TRBV15
abundance: -
CDR3nt: TGTGCCACCAGCAGAGGCGGCCCCGGGAGGAGCTCCTACAATGAGCAGTTCTTC
CDR3aa: CATSRGGPGRSSYNEQFF

j_gene: TRBJ1-4
d_gene: -
v_gene: TRBV6-9
abundance: -
CDR3nt: TGTGCCAGCAGTTACGGGACACCAAATGAAAAACTGTTTTTT
CDR3aa: CASSYGTPNEKLFF

j_gene: TRBJ2-5
d_gene: -
v_gene: TRBV7-9
abundance: -
CDR3nt: TGTGCCGGCGATCCTAGCCCTCAAGAGACCCAGTACTTC
CDR3aa: CAGDPSPQETQYF

j_gene: TRBJ2-3
d_gene: -
v_gene: TRBV4-2
abundance: -
CDR3nt: TGTGCCAGCAGCAACACAGATACGCAGTATTTT
CDR3aa: CASSNTDTQYF

j_gene: TRBJ2-5
d_gene: -
v_gene: TRBV29-1
abundance: -
CDR3nt: TGCAGCGTTGAAGGGATCGAGACCCAGTACTTC
CDR3aa: CSVEGIETQYF

j_gene: TRBJ2-1
d_gene: -
v_gene: TRBV9
abundance: -
CDR3nt: TGTGCCAGCAGAGATCCCCCCGGTGATGAGCAGTTCTTC
CDR3aa: CASRDPPGDEQFF

j_gene: TRBJ2-7
d_gene: TRBD1
v_gene: TRBV27
abundance: -
CDR3nt: TGTGCCAGCAGTTCACCGGGACAGGGAGTCCACGAGCAGTACTTC
CDR3aa: CASSSPGQGVHEQYF

j_gene: TRBJ1-2
d_gene: -
v_gene: TRBV18
abundance: -
CDR3nt: TGTGCCAGCTCACCAGAAGACCCCGGTTGGGGGGACTATGGCTACACCTTC
CDR3aa: CASSPEDPGWGDYGYTF

j_gene: TRBJ2-5
d_gene: TRBD2
v_gene: TRBV18
abundance: -
CDR3nt: TGTGCCAGCGCGCTAGCGGGCTCAGAGACCCAGTACTTC
CDR3aa: CASALAGSETQYF

j_gene: TRBJ2-6
d_gene: -
v_gene: TRBV2
abundance: once
CDR3nt: TGTGCCAGCAGTGATATCGACAGGACTGGGGCCAACGTCCTGACTTTC
CDR3aa: CASSDIDRTGANVLTF

j_gene: TRBJ2-7
d_gene: TRBD1
v_gene: TRBV19
abundance: few
CDR3nt: TGTGCCAGTAGCCTGACAGGGGGCACGTACGAGCAGTACTTC
CDR3aa: CASSLTGGTYEQYF

j_gene: TRBJ2-5
d_gene: -
v_gene: TRBV7-2
abundance: -
CDR3nt: TGTGCCAGCAGCCTTGGACTATCAGTGGAGACCCAGTACTTC
CDR3aa: CASSLGLSVETQYF

j_gene: TRBJ1-1
d_gene: -
v_gene: TRBV5-6
abundance: -
CDR3nt: TGTGCCAGCAGCTTCACAGAGGGGGGTGAAGCTTTCTTT
CDR3aa: CASSFTEGGEAFF

j_gene: TRBJ1-1
d_gene: -
v_gene: TRBV28
abundance: -
CDR3nt: TGTGCCAGCAGCCGGAGTCAAGCTTTCTTT
CDR3aa: CASSRSQAFF

j_gene: TRBJ2-7
d_gene: -
v_gene: TRBV30
abundance: -
CDR3nt: TGTGCCTGGAGTGTACTACCGGGCGACGAGCAGTACTTC
CDR3aa: CAWSVLPGDEQYF

j_gene: TRBJ2-7
d_gene: -
v_gene: TRBV27
abundance: -
CDR3nt: TGTGCCAGCAGTTTATACCGCGGGACTCTAACTTCCGAGCAGTACTTC
CDR3aa: CASSLYRGTLTSEQYF

j_gene: TRBJ2-7
d_gene: -
v_gene: TRBV10-1
abundance: -
CDR3nt: TGCGCCAGCAGTGAGGGGGGATTCGGCGGAGTCGAGCAGTACTTC
CDR3aa: CASSEGGFGGVEQYF

j_gene: TRBJ2-1
d_gene: TRBD1
v_gene: TRBV6-1
abundance: -
CDR3nt: TGTGCCAGCAGTCCAGGGGGCAATGAGCAGTTCTTC
CDR3aa: CASSPGGNEQFF

j_gene: TRBJ2-1
d_gene: TRBD2
v_gene: TRBV28
abundance: -
CDR3nt: TGTGCCAGCAGTTTCTGGCGGGAGTACAATGAGCAGTTCTTC
CDR3aa: CASSFWREYNEQFF

j_gene: TRBJ1-1
d_gene: -
v_gene: TRBV6-9
abundance: -
CDR3nt: TGTGCCAGCAGTTCCTATATGGGCACTGAAGCTTTCTTT
CDR3aa: CASSSYMGTEAFF

j_gene: TRBJ2-2
d_gene: TRBD2
v_gene: TRBV9
abundance: -
CDR3nt: TGTGCCAGCAGCGACCGTCGGGGGGGAGGGGAGCTGTTTTTT
CDR3aa: CASSDRRGGGELFF

j_gene: TRBJ2-2
d_gene: -
v_gene: TRBV29-1
abundance: -
CDR3nt: TGCAGCGTTCCAGGGCAAAACACCGGGGAGCTGTTTTTT
CDR3aa: CSVPGQNTGELFF

j_gene: TRBJ1-5
d_gene: -
v_gene: TRBV9
abundance: few
CDR3nt: TGTGCCAGCAGCGGAGGGGACACCCATCAGCCCCAGCATTTT
CDR3aa: CASSGGDTHQPQHF

j_gene: TRBJ1-1
d_gene: -
v_gene: TRBV7-6
abundance: once
CDR3nt: TGTGCCAGCAGCTTAGGCGGGGGTATGAACACTGAAGCTTTCTTT
CDR3aa: CASSLGGGMNTEAFF

j_gene: TRBJ1-1
d_gene: -
v_gene: TRBV4-1
abundance: once
CDR3nt: TGCGCCAGCAGCCACCGGGGCGCAAACACTGAAGCTTTCTTT
CDR3aa: CASSHRGANTEAFF

j_gene: TRBJ2-2
d_gene: -
v_gene: TRBV19
abundance: -
CDR3nt: TGTGCCAGTAGTAGTTTCGGCACATGGGGGGACACCGGGGAGCTGTTTTTT
CDR3aa: CASSSFGTWGDTGELFF

j_gene: TRBJ1-1
d_gene: -
v_gene: TRBV6-5
abundance: once
CDR3nt: TGTGCCAGCAGAACAGGGTGGGGGGACACTGAAGCTTTCTTT
CDR3aa: CASRTGWGDTEAFF

j_gene: TRBJ2-7
d_gene: -
v_gene: TRBV20-1
abundance: -
CDR3nt: TGCAGTGCTCCCATTTCCTACGAGCAGTACTTC
CDR3aa: CSAPISYEQYF

j_gene: TRBJ1-1
d_gene: -
v_gene: TRBV9
abundance: once
CDR3nt: TGTGCCAGCAGCGTAGCTCTTCAAGGGACTGAAGCTTTCTTT
CDR3aa: CASSVALQGTEAFF

j_gene: TRBJ1-5
d_gene: -
v_gene: TRBV4-1
abundance: -
CDR3nt: TGCGCCAGCAGCCTAGTCTACAGCAATCAGCCCCAGCATTTT
CDR3aa: CASSLVYSNQPQHF

j_gene: TRBJ1-5
d_gene: TRBD1
v_gene: TRBV19
abundance: -
CDR3nt: TGTGCCAGTACCTGGGGACAGGGCGGCAATCAGCCCCAGCATTTT
CDR3aa: CASTWGQGGNQPQHF

j_gene: TRBJ2-2
d_gene: -
v_gene: TRBV27
abundance: -
CDR3nt: TGTGCCAGCAGTAATGGAAAGGGTGAGACCGGGGAGCTGTTTTTT
CDR3aa: CASSNGKGETGELFF

j_gene: TRBJ2-2
d_gene: -
v_gene: TRBV29-1
abundance: -
CDR3nt: TGCAGCACTAGGGGTGCGAACACCGGGGAGCTGTTTTTT
CDR3aa: CSTRGANTGELFF

j_gene: TRBJ2-7
d_gene: -
v_gene: TRBV7-9
abundance: -
CDR3nt: TGTGCCAGCAGCACGAACAGTTACGAGCAGTACTTC
CDR3aa: CASSTNSYEQYF

j_gene: TRBJ1-5
d_gene: -
v_gene: TRBV27
abundance: -
CDR3nt: TGTGCCAGCAGTCCCCCGGGGAGGGTGGGGTATCAGCCCCAGCATTTT
CDR3aa: CASSPPGRVGYQPQHF

j_gene: TRBJ2-1
d_gene: TRBD2
v_gene: TRBV7-9
abundance: -
CDR3nt: TGTGCCAGCAGCTTAGCGCACGGCGGGAGCTCCTACAATGAGCAGTTCTTC
CDR3aa: CASSLAHGGSSYNEQFF

j_gene: TRBJ2-7
d_gene: -
v_gene: TRBV7-6
abundance: -
CDR3nt: TGTGCCAGCAGCCCCACGGGGGCCTACGAGCAGTACTTC
CDR3aa: CASSPTGAYEQYF

j_gene: TRBJ1-2
d_gene: -
v_gene: TRBV5-6
abundance: -
CDR3nt: TGTGCCAGCAGCTTGGGGGTTAACTGGGGCAATGGCTACACCTTC
CDR3aa: CASSLGVNWGNGYTF

j_gene: TRBJ2-7
d_gene: -
v_gene: TRBV6-5
abundance: -
CDR3nt: TGTGCCAGCAGTTCCCCCGTCTCGGCCTACGAGCAGTACTTC
CDR3aa: CASSSPVSAYEQYF

j_gene: TRBJ2-1
d_gene: TRBD2
v_gene: TRBV5-6
abundance: -
CDR3nt: TGTGCCAGCAGCCTGGGGGACTATCCGACGACGGAGCAGTTCTTC
CDR3aa: CASSLGDYPTTEQFF

j_gene: TRBJ2-1
d_gene: TRBD2
v_gene: TRBV28
abundance: -
CDR3nt: TGTGCCAGCAGCCTCCCTTGGACTAGCGGGAACGGAGAGCAGTTCTTC
CDR3aa: CASSLPWTSGNGEQFF

j_gene: TRBJ1-2
d_gene: -
v_gene: TRBV19
abundance: -
CDR3nt: TGTGCCAGCCAGGACTCCGGGGCCGCAAACTATGGCTACACCTTC
CDR3aa: CASQDSGAANYGYTF

j_gene: TRBJ2-2
d_gene: -
v_gene: TRBV27
abundance: -
CDR3nt: TGTGCCAGCAGCAACACCGGGGAGCTGTTTTTT
CDR3aa: CASSNTGELFF

j_gene: TRBJ2-1
d_gene: TRBD2
v_gene: TRBV27
abundance: -
CDR3nt: TGTGCCAGCGGGACTAGCGTAGGCTACAATGAGCAGTTCTTC
CDR3aa: CASGTSVGYNEQFF

j_gene: TRBJ1-1
d_gene: -
v_gene: TRBV6-1
abundance: -
CDR3nt: TGTGCCAGCAGTGAAGATATCGGGAGCGACACTGAAGCTTTCTTT
CDR3aa: CASSEDIGSDTEAFF